This TCR beta chain was found in a study of blood T cell repertoires in COVID-19. Repertoires were generated with immunoSEQ multiplex PCR, while TCRdb's copy carries only in-frame clones and drops some. The sample has around 140,000 clones; about 86% are singletons. V was shortened by 2 bases and J by 1 base, with 11 bases between the two germline ends. The germline gives CDR1 MNHEY, CDR2 SVGAGI. The length of the CDR3 is 15 residues. Source material: peripheral blood. The J gene is TRBJ1-1, the V gene TRBV6-5; tentative D call: TRBD1 (5 bases). This clonotype was sampled from an older woman with acute or convalescent COVID-19. Here the CDR3 reads CASSYRGHPNTEAFF. The CDR3 DNA sequence: TGTGCCAGCAGTTACCGTGGACACCCGAACACTGAAGCTTTCTTT.